The sequence of this TCR beta chain was determined in a study of T-cell memory formation after mild COVID-19. Study context: For the most part, TCR clusters were specific to one donor. The study, taken as a whole, reports: Confirmation was lacking for SARS-CoV-2 specificity of second-wave clones that peaked on day 37. Among clones contracting day 15 to 85, CD4/CD8 was balanced, whereas later expanders leaned CD4+.

The CDR3 extends over 16 amino acids. V was shortened by 2 bases and J by 0 bases, with 11 bases between the two germline ends. Germline V gives CDR1 SGHDN, CDR2 FVKESK. Amplification by 5'RACE using constant-segment primers produced TCR alpha and TCR beta cDNA libraries that carried sample barcodes and UMIs. TCRdb reprocessed the 5' RACE reads via MiXCR and lists one record per CDR3 protein. This sample has approximately 260,000 distinct CDR3 sequences; roughly 18% occur once, and the top ten carry approximately 22%. This clonotype was picked up a small number of times. Its antigen is unknown. The source material was PBMCs or a T cell subset sorted from them (not recorded which). The V gene is TRBV14, the J gene TRBJ2-1; no reliable D call. This clonotype was sampled from a man in his late teens or twenties who had mild COVID-19 (a few samples of this study predate the infection). Cell type and time point are not known. The chain's CDR3 is CASSQLGSPSYNEQFF. The CDR3 DNA is TGTGCCAGCAGCCAACTGGGGTCCCCCTCCTACAATGAGCAGTTCTTC.